Presented here are 2 T cell receptor beta chains from one specimen sequenced in a study of pediatric ulcerative colitis. The rectum was sampled with one to two pinch biopsies at colonoscopy. Sequenced by immunoSEQ multiplex PCR; TCRdb stores in-frame clones only, minus some. Seen here are 40,000 to 55,000 clones, 78% observed once, and the top ten hold more than 3.5%. The sequenced sample was gut tissue. The receptor source for this set is a girl aged 5-17 years with moderate ulcerative colitis.

The table lists this clone with a few counts. V and J are TRBV5-1 and TRBJ2-5; D perhaps matches TRBD2 (5 bases). V was shortened by 4 bases and J by 5 bases, with 15 bases between the two germline ends. Germline V gives CDR1 SGHRS, CDR2 YFSETQ. The CDR3 length is 14 residues. The CDR3 spells CASSAGWGRETQYF. The CDR3 region has the DNA TGCGCCAGCAGCGCGGGTTGGGGAAGGGAGACCCAGTACTTC.

This chain links TRBV10-3 with TRBJ1-1; the D gene is possibly TRBD1 (5 bases). Germline lookup yields CDR1 ENHRY and CDR2 SYGVKD. Trimming took 2 bases from V and 6 from J, leaving 10 bases between them. The CDR3 sequence is 13 residues long. CDR3 nucleotide sequence: TGTGCCATCAGTGAGCAGGGTCGGGCTGAAGCTTTCTTT. Its translation: CAISEQGRAEAFF.